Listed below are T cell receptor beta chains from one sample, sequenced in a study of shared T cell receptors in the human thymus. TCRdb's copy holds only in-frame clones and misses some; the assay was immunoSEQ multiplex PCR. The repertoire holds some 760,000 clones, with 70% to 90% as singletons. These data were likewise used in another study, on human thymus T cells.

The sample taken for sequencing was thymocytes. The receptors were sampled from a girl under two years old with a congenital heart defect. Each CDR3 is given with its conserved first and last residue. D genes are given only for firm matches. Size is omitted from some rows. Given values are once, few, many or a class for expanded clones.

TGCAGTGCTAGAGGGTATAGTTTTCAGTATTTT CSARGYSFQYF TRBJ2-3 . TRBV20-1 once
TGTGCCAGTAGAAATCTATGGACAGCAAAAAAGAACACTGAAGCTTTCTTT CASRNLWTAKKNTEAFF TRBJ1-1 . TRBV19 .
TGTGCCAGCAGCTTGGATCCGGGAGCAGGCTACACCTTC CASSLDPGAGYTF TRBJ1-2 . TRBV5-6 .
TGTGCCAGCAGCGGGCCTACAGGGAATGGCTACACCTTC CASSGPTGNGYTF TRBJ1-2 . TRBV9 .
TGTGCCTGGAGGGACTACTTAGACCGGGACGGGGATGGCTACACCTTC CAWRDYLDRDGDGYTF TRBJ1-2 . TRBV30 .
TGTGCCAGCAGTGAAGCCCTTTACACCTTC CASSEALYTF TRBJ1-2 . TRBV2 .
TGTGCCAGCAGTTACGGTGAGGGATTCGAGAATTCACCCCTCCACTTT CASSYGEGFENSPLHF TRBJ1-6 . TRBV6-5 few
TGTGCCAGCAGCAGACGAGCGGGGGGGTACCAAGAGACCCAGTACTTC CASSRRAGGYQETQYF TRBJ2-5 TRBD2 TRBV7-9 .
TGTGCCATCCTGTCGCTGTTTTTT CAILSLFF TRBJ1-4 . TRBV10-3 .
TGTGCCAGCAGCGCCCGAGAGGGACAGGGAGAGGTAGCTTTCTTT CASSAREGQGEVAFF TRBJ1-1 TRBD1 TRBV7-9 .
TGCAGCGACGGGGGGGTCCAAGAGACCCAGTACTTC CSDGGVQETQYF TRBJ2-5 TRBD2 TRBV29-1 .
TGTGCCAGCAGCTTGGCAGCGAACACCGGGGAGCTGTTTTTT CASSLAANTGELFF TRBJ2-2 . TRBV11-3 .
TGCAGCGTTCTAACAGGGGACTATGGCTACACCTTC CSVLTGDYGYTF TRBJ1-2 TRBD1 TRBV29-1 .
TGCGCCAGCAGTGTAAAGGGAGCCCTTATTGTCGGCTACACCTTC CASSVKGALIVGYTF TRBJ1-2 . TRBV10-1 .
TGTGCCAGCAGCTTAGGAGGGACTAGCGGGGGAGAAGAGACCCAGTACTTC CASSLGGTSGGEETQYF TRBJ2-5 TRBD2 TRBV7-9 .
TGCGCCAGCAGCCTCTCGACAGGGAATGGCAATCAGCCCCAGCATTTT CASSLSTGNGNQPQHF TRBJ1-5 TRBD1 TRBV5-1 .
TGTGCCAGCAGTGAAGTGGTGGGACAGGGGTTTTTGGTCATGGGAAATGAAAAACTGTTTTTT CASSEVVGQGFLVMGNEKLFF TRBJ1-4 TRBD1 TRBV6-1 few
TGCGCCAGCAGCCGAAGAGGCGGTACGCGTAGCTATGGCTACACCTTC CASSRRGGTRSYGYTF TRBJ1-2 . TRBV4-1 .
TGTGCCAGCAGCGGGACAGGGGACTATGGCTACACCTTC CASSGTGDYGYTF TRBJ1-2 TRBD1 TRBV9 .
TGTGCCAGCAGCTTTCAAGGGGTGATCACAGATACGCAGTATTTT CASSFQGVITDTQYF TRBJ2-3 . TRBV5-5 .
TGTGCCAGCATACGGGAGACTGAAGCTTTCTTT CASIRETEAFF TRBJ1-1 . TRBV6-5 .
TGTGCCAGCAGCCAAGATCGACAGGGAGGTTCGTACAATGAGCAGTTCTTC CASSQDRQGGSYNEQFF TRBJ2-1 . TRBV4-2 few
TGTGCCAGCAGCTTAGCGACAGGGTTCCCCTACGAGCAGTACTTC CASSLATGFPYEQYF TRBJ2-7 TRBD1 TRBV11-2 .
TGTGCCAGTAGTAACAGGGGTATTGAAAAACTGTTTTTT CASSNRGIEKLFF TRBJ1-4 TRBD1 TRBV19 few
TGTGCCAGTAGTCTTCGGGTTGGGACAACTTTCTTT CASSLRVGTTFF TRBJ1-1 . TRBV19 .
TGTGCCACTACCCATCGTAGCTCCTATAATTCACCCCTCCACTTT CATTHRSSYNSPLHF TRBJ1-6 . TRBV10-3 few
TGTGCCAGCAGGCCGGGACAGGGGCCTTACGAGCAGTACTTC CASRPGQGPYEQYF TRBJ2-7 TRBD1 TRBV2 .
TGTGCCAGCAGTGAAGATCGGGGTACCTACGAGCAGTACTTC CASSEDRGTYEQYF TRBJ2-7 . TRBV6-1 .
TGCGCCAGCAGCTTGGGGGGACAGGGGGCTTTCTTT CASSLGGQGAFF TRBJ1-1 TRBD1 TRBV5-1 .
TGTGCCAGCAGAATGACAGGGGGGAAGGGCTACACCTTC CASRMTGGKGYTF TRBJ1-2 TRBD1 TRBV28 .
TGTGCCAGCAGTGCCACGGTGTTGAGTAGCGGGGGGGCCTACGAGCAGTACTTC CASSATVLSSGGAYEQYF TRBJ2-7 TRBD2 TRBV2 .
TGTGCCAGCAGCTTACAGGGGATGTACTATGGCTACACCTTC CASSLQGMYYGYTF TRBJ1-2 . TRBV7-2 .
TGTGCCAGCAGTCCACGACAGGGGTCGTACAATGAGCAGTTCTTC CASSPRQGSYNEQFF TRBJ2-1 TRBD1 TRBV28 .
TGTGCCAGCAGCTTGCTGTCCCATGGTGGGCAGGGGGCTGACGAGCAGTACTTC CASSLLSHGGQGADEQYF TRBJ2-7 TRBD1 TRBV5-6 .
TGTGCCAGCAGCGCACCGAAGGGACAGAACTATGGCTACACCTTC CASSAPKGQNYGYTF TRBJ1-2 TRBD1 TRBV5-4 .
TGTGCCAGCAGTCCCCGGGTCCGATGGTCGGACTATGGCTACACCTTC CASSPRVRWSDYGYTF TRBJ1-2 . TRBV28 .
TGTGCCAGCAGCGTTTACGGGACAGTTGGACGTCATGAGCAGTTCTTC CASSVYGTVGRHEQFF TRBJ2-1 TRBD1 TRBV9 once
TGTGCCAGCAGCTTTCGGACAGGTCCAAGCTCTGGAAACACCATATATTTT CASSFRTGPSSGNTIYF TRBJ1-3 TRBD1 TRBV7-9 .
TGTGCCAGCAGCCCTTACTACAGGGAGGGTCACATGAACACTGAAGCTTTCTTT CASSPYYREGHMNTEAFF TRBJ1-1 . TRBV7-9 .
TGTGCCAGCAGCCGGCTAGCGGGGGGGAGACGCTACAATGAGCAGTTCTTC CASSRLAGGRRYNEQFF TRBJ2-1 TRBD2 TRBV5-6 .
TGTGCCAGCAGCTTAGACGCACAGGGCAATGAGCAGTTCTTC CASSLDAQGNEQFF TRBJ2-1 . TRBV11-2 .
TGTGCCAGCAGTACTAAATTAGTCAATCAGCCCCAGCATTTT CASSTKLVNQPQHF TRBJ1-5 . TRBV2 .
TGCGCCAGCAGCTTCCCGGGACTTACAGATACGCAGTATTTT CASSFPGLTDTQYF TRBJ2-3 . TRBV5-1 .
TGTGCCAGCAGTGAGTTGTACGCGACAGGGGCCAACACTGAAGCTTTCTTT CASSELYATGANTEAFF TRBJ1-1 TRBD1 TRBV6-1 .
TGTGCCAGCAGTTTAGGACGGGGGAGTTCACCCCTCCACTTT CASSLGRGSSPLHF TRBJ1-6 . TRBV27 .
TGTGCCAGCAGTTTTCCGGCTAGCGGCGACTACGAGCAGTACTTC CASSFPASGDYEQYF TRBJ2-7 TRBD2 TRBV28 .
TGTGCTAGCAGCTTAAGGACAGGGCCTGGAGATGAGCAGTTCTTC CASSLRTGPGDEQFF TRBJ2-1 TRBD1 TRBV7-7 .
TGTGCCAGCAGAGGGACACCCAGGAACACTGAAGCTTTCTTT CASRGTPRNTEAFF TRBJ1-1 . TRBV28 .
TGTGCCAGCAGTGATGTAGTAGACAGGGATGTCTATGGCTACACCTTC CASSDVVDRDVYGYTF TRBJ1-2 TRBD1 TRBV2 .
TGTGCTAGTGCTCCATTGACAGGGGACACTGAAGCTTTCTTT CASAPLTGDTEAFF TRBJ1-1 TRBD1 TRBV12-5 .
TGTGCCAGCAGTGAAGTAGTTGGGGGGGCGAGCACAGATACGCAGTATTTT CASSEVVGGASTDTQYF TRBJ2-3 . TRBV6-1 .
TGTGCCTGGAGTCTCCAAGAGGACAGGGGGCCCTACGAGCAGTACTTC CAWSLQEDRGPYEQYF TRBJ2-7 TRBD1 TRBV30 .
TGTGCCAGCTCCCGTGGCAGGCACAATGAGCAGTTCTTC CASSRGRHNEQFF TRBJ2-1 . TRBV11-2 .
TGTGCCAGCAGCTTGGACAGGGATGGCTACACCTTC CASSLDRDGYTF TRBJ1-2 TRBD1 TRBV7-9 .
TGTGCCAGCAGCGTAAGGTGGCGGGGGGGCCCGATCACAGATACGCAGTATTTT CASSVRWRGGPITDTQYF TRBJ2-3 TRBD2 TRBV7-9 .
TGCGCCAGCAGCTTTTTAGCGGGGGGGATCTACAATGAGCAGTTCTTC CASSFLAGGIYNEQFF TRBJ2-1 TRBD2 TRBV5-1 .
TGTGCCAGCAGCCCCGACAGGGGCGCCCGTTTAGGCTACACCTTC CASSPDRGARLGYTF TRBJ1-2 TRBD1 TRBV28 few